Detailed here is one T cell receptor (beta chain). This sample stems from a study of OX40 agonist ivuxolimab in advanced cancers. The table came from immunoSEQ multiplex PCR; TCRdb's copy has only in-frame clones and leaves some out. Among 77,000 or so clones listed, under 95% were seen once. Germline V gene lookup returns CDR1 SGHTA and CDR2 FQGNSA. This CDR3 has 17 residues. The ends lost 1 base at V and 3 bases at J; junction bases unmatched: 6. The input for sequencing was CD4+ or CD8+ T cells sorted from blood, taken in a trial of the OX40 agonist ivuxolimab. V gene TRBV7-2 combines with J gene TRBJ2-7; TRBD2 aligns across 13 bases. The origin of this receptor is an adult with an advanced solid tumor such as melanoma, head and neck, liver or kidney cancer. In DNA, the CDR3 is TGTGCCAGCAGCTTAGTGGGGACTAGCGGGACGGGCTACGAGCAGTACTTC. Its protein product is CASSLVGTSGTGYEQYF.